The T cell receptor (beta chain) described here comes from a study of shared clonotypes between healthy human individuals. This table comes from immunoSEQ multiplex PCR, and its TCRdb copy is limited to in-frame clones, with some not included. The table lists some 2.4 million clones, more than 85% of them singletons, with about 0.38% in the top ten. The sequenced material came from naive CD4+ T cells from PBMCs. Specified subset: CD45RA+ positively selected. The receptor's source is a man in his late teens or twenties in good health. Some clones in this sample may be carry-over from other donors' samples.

The CDR3 region has the DNA TGCGCCAGCAGCCTTGGACACGAAGAGACCCAGTACTTC. It specifies CASSLGHEETQYF. This chain connects TRBV5-1 to TRBJ2-5, with D perhaps matching TRBD1 (5 bases). Germline V lookup: CDR1 SGHRS, CDR2 YFSETQ. The CDR3 runs to 13 residues. Trimming pared 4 bases from V and 3 bases from J, leaving 10 bases between.